This TCR beta chain originates from a study of a mutant IDH1 vaccine in newly diagnosed glioma. Study-level background: Treated patients had a mean age of around 40 years and a sex split that was about 62% male and roughly 40% female. The earlier regimen, radiotherapy, temozolomide, or both, was most often both. Overall study results and limits: The vaccine induced immune responses, and these occurred in about 93% of patients. Changes in the top peripheral T cell clonotypes seemingly had no bearing on pseudoprogression.

Time point here: baseline, week 1 (first vaccination visit). Regarding treatment: pre-vaccination baseline after standard-of-care therapy. The CDR3 totals 15 residues. Per the germline V gene, CDR1 is MDHEN and CDR2 is SYDVKM. Between the trimmed V and J ends, which lost 2 bases and 5 bases, there was a span of 13 bases. Concerning this clone itself: The antigen is not known.

Repertoires were generated with immunoSEQ multiplex PCR, while TCRdb's copy carries only in-frame clones and drops some. The sample lists about 68,000 clones; more than 65% were seen once. The receptor comes from a man aged 50-60 years with glioma. The sample consisted of PBMCs, taken from a glioma patient treated with radiotherapy, temozolomide or both. The chain joins TRBV28 to TRBJ1-5; D unresolved. The CDR3 DNA reads as TGTGCCAGCAGTTTAGGGTCGGGGATGTATCAGCCCCAGCATTTT. Its protein is CASSLGSGMYQPQHF.